The 3 T cell receptor beta chains below all came from one sample that was sequenced in a study of CD8+ T cells in alopecia areata. After isolation, RNA underwent reverse transcription to generate cDNA as the sequencing template. Libraries were prepared by immunoSEQ multiplex PCR; TCRdb keeps only in-frame clonotypes and omits some of them. The table records fewer than 200,000 clones, 59% of them present only once. Sequences were derived from CD4+ T cells sorted from blood, sampled at week 0. These receptors were obtained from a human donor with alopecia areata.

This chain connects TRBV23-1 to TRBJ1-5, with 9 bases matching TRBD1. TRBV23-1 is given ORF status, its function remaining uncertain. This CDR3 is built from 18 residues. V dropped 4 bases and J dropped 6; count of bases not matched to a gene: 16. The CDR3 region has the DNA TGCGCCAGCAGTCTTAGAATGTGGAGACAGGGGGTTTGTCAGCCCCAGCATTTT. Its protein is CASSLRMWRQGVCQPQHF.

This clone was observed a handful of times. The rearrangement links TRBV4-2 to TRBJ1-6; D call uncertain. Between the trimmed V and J ends, which lost 3 bases and 3 bases, there was a span of 6 bases. Germline CDR1 is LGHNA and CDR2 is YNFKEQ. The CDR3 totals 14 residues. CDR3: CASSQAHYNSPLHF. In DNA form, the CDR3 reads TGTGCCAGCAGCCAGGCCCACTATAATTCACCCCTCCACTTT.

This clone has a handful of counts. V usage is TRBV19 and J usage is TRBJ1-2, with 10 bases lining up with TRBD1. The V and J ends lost 10 bases and 8 bases, in that order; junction bases with no gene match: 10. Looked up from germline, CDR1 is LNHDA and CDR2 is SQIVND (reference sequence). This CDR3 has 13 amino acids. The CDR3 region is CATGTGQGVGYTF. The CDR3 coding sequence is TGTGCCACAGGAACCGGACAGGGGGTAGGCTACACCTTC.